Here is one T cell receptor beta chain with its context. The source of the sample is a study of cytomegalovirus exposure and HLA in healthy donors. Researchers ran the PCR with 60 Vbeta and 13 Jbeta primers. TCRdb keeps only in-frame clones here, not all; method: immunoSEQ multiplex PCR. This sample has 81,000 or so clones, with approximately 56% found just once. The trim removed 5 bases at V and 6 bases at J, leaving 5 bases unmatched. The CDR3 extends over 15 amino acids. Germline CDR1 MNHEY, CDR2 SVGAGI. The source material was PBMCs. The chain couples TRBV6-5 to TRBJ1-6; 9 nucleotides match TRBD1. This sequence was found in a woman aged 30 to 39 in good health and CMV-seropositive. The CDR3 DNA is TGTGCCAGCAGTCGGGACAGGGTCGGTAATTCACCCCTCCACTTT. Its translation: CASSRDRVGNSPLHF.